This T cell receptor (beta chain) originates from a study of T cells after yellow fever vaccination. Study-level results: Primary-vaccination clones mostly resurfaced post-booster (96% CD4, under 90% CD8). Weaker overall, the secondary response nonetheless peaked faster (day 5 versus 15). Only a small proportion of the clonotypes turned up in both the CD4 and the CD8 compartments, likely arising from convergent recombination.

This clonotype was picked up a small number of times. Its antigen is unidentified. The 5'RACE template-switching step produced TCR cDNA and added a universal primer site and UMIs. From the 5' RACE reads, TCRdb called clonotypes with MiXCR, one entry per CDR3 protein. The sample contains 600,000 to 750,000 distinct CDR3 sequences, around an eighth of which appear only once. CDR3 length: 16 residues. CDR1 and CDR2 from the germline V gene are SEHNR and FQNEAQ (reference sequence). V dropped 5 bases and J dropped 1; count of bases not matched to a gene: 8. The source is a man under 40 who received the YFV17D yellow fever vaccine. The material was PBMCs, obtained on the day of the yellow fever booster vaccination. The chain couples TRBV7-9 to TRBJ2-1; 7 bases match TRBD2. Written as DNA, the CDR3 is TGTGCCAGCAGCCCCCTACGACTAGCATCCTACAATGAGCAGTTCTTC. It codes for CASSPLRLASYNEQFF.